The entry below gives a single T cell receptor beta chain sequence along with its context. The antigen is unknown. Germline V gene lookup returns CDR1 SGHRS and CDR2 YFSETQ. Trimming shortened V by 0 bases and J by 0 bases, and 7 bases separated the two germline ends. The CDR3 has 14 residues. Peripheral blood came from all dose cohorts at three timepoints. These data are taken from a study of OX40 agonist ivuxolimab in advanced cancers. Overall study: Patients enrolled in dose escalation were diagnosed with hepatocellular carcinoma, melanoma, renal cell or head and neck cancer.

This table comes from immunoSEQ multiplex PCR, and its TCRdb copy is limited to in-frame clones, with some not included. Of under 85,000 clones detected, about nine tenths appear once; the ten largest clones hold 0.45% to 0.55%. Study results and caveats: In a subset of nonresponders, normalized T-cell clonal expansion was also low. There was clonal expansion of CD4+ and CD8+ blood T cells by week 6 at 0.1 to 3.0 mg/kg.

The gene calls are TRBV5-1 and TRBJ2-7; tentatively, D is TRBD1 (6 bases). This clonotype originated in an adult with an advanced solid tumor such as melanoma, head and neck, liver or kidney cancer. The sample here was CD4+ or CD8+ T cells sorted from blood, taken in a trial of the OX40 agonist ivuxolimab. The CDR3 here is CASSLEQGSYEQYF. The CDR3 coding sequence is TGCGCCAGCAGCTTGGAACAGGGCTCCTACGAGCAGTACTTC.